This passage covers 27 T cell receptor beta chains from one sample sequenced in a study of CD8 T cells in ankylosing spondylitis. MiXCR, run by TCRdb on the 5' RACE reads, gives a single entry per CDR3 protein. This sample carries 220,000 or so distinct CDR3 sequences, roughly a tenth of them seen once, and the ten largest clones take over 20%. The sample comprised blood, either unsorted or a sorted T cell fraction (not recorded which). The receptors originated from a male donor with ankylosing spondylitis or in good health (not recorded which).

This clonotype was observed at least ten times. This chain uses TRBV6-5 with TRBJ1-1; D remains unclear. Germline V CDR1 and CDR2: MNHEY, SVGAGI. V lost 2 bases to trimming and J lost 4 bases, with 11 bases between them. The CDR3 extends over 14 amino acids. The CDR3: CASSYEIEGTEAFF. CDR3 in DNA: TGTGCCAGCAGTTACGAGATCGAGGGCACTGAAGCTTTCTTT.

This clonotype was seen at least ten times. The chain combines TRBV7-2 with TRBJ2-6; D is ambiguous. With 6 bases removed from V and 0 bases from J, the gap between germline ends came to 9 bases. The CDR3 runs 15 residues. Germline V gives CDR1 SGHTA, CDR2 FQGNSA. The CDR3 loop reads CASRPQISGANVLTF. The CDR3 DNA sequence: TGTGCCAGCAGACCCCAGATCTCTGGGGCCAACGTCCTGACTTTC.

The chain carries TRBV11-2 and TRBJ2-7, with D possibly matching TRBD1 (6 bases). V was cut by 3 bases and J by 3 bases, with 18 bases left in between. Germline CDR1 SGHAT, CDR2 FQNNGV. This CDR3 comprises 16 residues. CDR3 bases: TGTGCCAGCAGCTTCGATCGACAGGTTGGCGTCTACGAGCAGTACTTC. It encodes CASSFDRQVGVYEQYF.

This clonotype was seen at least ten times. This chain joins TRBV5-1 and TRBJ2-2; TRBD1 aligns across 7 bases. The germline V gene encodes CDR1 SGHRS and CDR2 YFSETQ. The CDR3 loop spans 15 amino acids. The V gene end was trimmed by 4 bases and the J gene end by 3 bases; junction bases not matched to a gene: 6. CDR3 nucleotide sequence: TGCGCCAGCAGCCCGACAGGGTTTGACACCGGGGAGCTGTTTTTT. Translated, it gives CASSPTGFDTGELFF.

In its sample, this clonotype was seen a few times. This chain uses TRBV24-1 with TRBJ1-2; possibly TRBD1 for D (5 bases). The CDR3 extends over 16 amino acids. The germline gives CDR1 KGHDR, CDR2 SFDVKD. Trimming removed 5 bases from V and 4 bases from J, with 19 bases in between. The CDR3 spells CATSAANPTDIYGYTF. The CDR3 region has the DNA TGTGCCACCAGTGCCGCAAACCCGACAGATATCTATGGCTACACCTTC.

The rearrangement links TRBV12-3 or TRBV12-4 to TRBJ2-2; 10 bases are a match to TRBD2. CDR3 length: 17 amino acids. V shed 1 base, J shed 7 bases, and the junction held 9 bases outside the gene matches. CDR3 region: CASSLERRAGGSGELFF. The DNA of the CDR3 is TGTGCCAGCAGTTTAGAGCGGCGAGCGGGGGGGAGCGGGGAGCTGTTTTTT.

This clonotype was observed a few times. The CDR3 sequence: CASSQGSLYNEQFF. The CDR3 nucleotides are TGTGCCAGCAGCCAAGGGTCCCTTTACAATGAGCAGTTCTTC. The J gene is TRBJ2-1, the V gene TRBV7-3; no definite D call. Germline values: CDR1 SGHTA, CDR2 FQGTGA. The CDR3 spans 14 residues. The V end was cut by 5 bases, the J end by 4 bases, with 12 bases between.

This clonotype was seen at least ten times. The chain uses TRBV5-6 and TRBJ2-7, with a weak D call TRBD1 (5 bases). The germline CDR1 and CDR2 sequences are SGHDT and YYEEEE. There are 18 residues in the CDR3. Trimming left V 2 bases short and J 2 bases short, with 23 bases between. Written as DNA, the CDR3 is TGTGCCAGCAGCTTAGGTGCGATGATGCAGGGTCCTACCTACGAGCAGTACTTC. Residues: CASSLGAMMQGPTYEQYF.

The chain recombines TRBV2 with TRBJ1-6; no clear D. This CDR3 is 15 amino acids long. V was pared by 3 bases and J by 2 bases, with 8 bases between. Germline assignment: CDR1 SNHLY and CDR2 FYNNEI. The CDR3 protein is CASSEGVTYNSPLHF. The CDR3 nucleotides read TGTGCCAGCAGTGAGGGTGTTACCTATAATTCACCCCTCCACTTT.

This clonotype was observed a few times. The rearrangement uses TRBV3-1 and TRBJ2-1; 10 nucleotides line up with TRBD2. The V segment lost 3 bases and the J segment 6 bases; nucleotides outside the gene matches: 8. The CDR3 spans 16 residues. From germline, CDR1 is LGHDT and CDR2 YNNKEL (reference sequence). The CDR3 region is CASSHLSGGPINEQFF. Here the CDR3 DNA reads TGTGCCAGCAGCCACCTTAGCGGGGGGCCAATCAATGAGCAGTTCTTC.

The table lists this clonotype with a few counts. The chain employs TRBV6-1 and TRBJ2-1; D is undetermined. The V gene lost 1 base and the J gene lost 3 bases, with 7 bases spanning the gap. Germline assignment: CDR1 MNHNS and CDR2 SASEGT. The length of the CDR3 is 14 residues. CDR3 protein: CASSEVTIYNEQFF. The DNA for the CDR3 is TGTGCCAGCAGTGAAGTTACTATCTACAATGAGCAGTTCTTC.

This clonotype was picked up many times. This chain uses TRBV2 with TRBJ2-2; D is unclear. Deletions cut 6 bases from V and 1 base from J, with 6 bases between. This CDR3 region has 13 residues. Germline CDR1 and CDR2: SNHLY and FYNNEI. CDR3 DNA sequence: TGTGCCAGCAGCGCGGAGAACACCGGGGAGCTGTTTTTT. Amino acids: CASSAENTGELFF.

The CDR3 loop is CASSQRTSGFQETQYF. The CDR3 coding sequence is TGTGCCAGCAGCCAGCGGACTAGCGGGTTCCAAGAGACCCAGTACTTC. This rearrangement joins TRBV7-8 to TRBJ2-5; 11 bases match TRBD2. The length of the CDR3 is 16 residues. The trim removed 5 bases at V and 1 base at J, leaving 6 bases unmatched. Looked up from germline, CDR1 is SGHVS and CDR2 is FQNEAQ. Filled out from reference TRBV7-8 and TRBJ2-5, the complete variable domain reads GAGVSQSPRYKVAKRGQDVALRCDPISGHVSLFWYQQALGQGPEFLTYFQNEAQLDKSGLPSDRFFAERPEGSVSTLKIQRTQQEDSAVYLCASSQRTSGFQETQYFGPGTRLLVL.

This clonotype was recorded a few times. The genes are TRBV28 and TRBJ1-2; maybe TRBD1 (6 bases). The CDR3 is 15 residues long. Trimming removed 3 bases from V and 2 bases from J, with 13 bases in between. CDR1 is MDHEN and CDR2 is SYDVKM in the germline V gene. The CDR3 loop is CASSFMEGVNYGYTF. The CDR3 DNA is TGTGCCAGCAGTTTCATGGAGGGGGTGAACTATGGCTACACCTTC.

This clonotype was detected only a few times. The chain uses TRBV30 and TRBJ1-4; the D gene is possibly TRBD1 (6 bases). The CDR3 runs 15 residues. Germline CDR1 is GTSNPN and CDR2 is SVGIG (reference sequence). V lost 1 base to trimming and J lost 7 bases, with 16 bases between them. This CDR3 reads CAWSAQVGGGEKLFF. The CDR3 nucleotides read TGTGCCTGGAGTGCCCAAGTCGGGGGCGGTGAAAAACTGTTTTTT.

Many counts were recorded for this clonotype. The genes are TRBV20-1 and TRBJ1-5, with 9 bases matching TRBD1. The CDR3 spans 14 residues. From germline, CDR1 is DFQATT and CDR2 SNEGSKA (reference sequence). V shed 5 bases and J 8 bases; nucleotides not matched to a gene: 10. The CDR3: CSAAAGTGNKPQHF. The CDR3 coding sequence is TGCAGTGCTGCGGCTGGGACAGGGAATAAGCCCCAGCATTTT.

Many counts were recorded for this clonotype. The rearrangement uses TRBV12-3 or TRBV12-4 and TRBJ1-2; D remains ambiguous. With 2 bases removed from V and 8 bases from J, the gap between germline ends came to 15 bases. The CDR3 is made up of 14 amino acids. In nucleotides, the CDR3 is TGTGCCAGCAGTTTAAGGGAGGTCCCTAGCGGCTACACCTTC. Residues: CASSLREVPSGYTF.

This clonotype was counted many times. CDR3 in amino acids: CASSLGSSGRTGELFF. The CDR3 DNA follows: TGTGCCAGCAGCTTGGGTTCTAGCGGGCGTACCGGGGAGCTGTTTTTT. This chain uses TRBV5-4 with TRBJ2-2; the match to TRBD2 covers 8 bases. The junction had 6 bases not matched to a gene; V was cut back by 0 bases and J by 5 bases. Germline CDR1 reads SGHNT; CDR2 reads YYREEE (reference sequence). There are 16 residues in the CDR3.

This clonotype was recorded many times. This sequence joins TRBV10-3 and TRBJ2-2; D may be TRBD2 (6 bases). The germline V gene has CDR1 ENHRY and CDR2 SYGVKD. The V end lost 0 bases, the J end lost 7 bases, and 12 bases lay between the germline ends. CDR3 length: 15 residues. The DNA of the CDR3 is TGTGCCATCAGTGAGTCCGGAGGGATAGGCGGGGAGCTGTTTTTT. Its translation is CAISESGGIGGELFF.

Turning to this clonotype: Sequence at one end of the junction differs from germline and may be a read error. The chain carries TRBV7-7 and TRBJ2-2; a possible D gene is TRBD1 (7 bases). The CDR3 is made up of 16 amino acids. Germline V lookup: CDR1 SSHAT, CDR2 FNYEAQ (reference sequence). The CDR3 loop is CASSLEGGQPPGELFF. DNA for the CDR3: TGTGCTAGCAGCTTAGAGGGGGGACAGCCCCCGGGGGAGCTGTTTTTT.

This clonotype was observed at least ten times. This chain connects TRBV5-1 to TRBJ1-4; maybe TRBD1 (5 bases). V dropped 5 bases and J dropped 5 bases, with 13 bases sitting between them. Germline CDR1 SGHRS, CDR2 YFSETQ. The CDR3 sequence is 14 residues long. The CDR3 region is CASSSGLWNEKLFF. Here the CDR3 DNA reads TGCGCCAGCAGTTCGGGACTGTGGAATGAAAAACTGTTTTTT.

The rearrangement joins TRBV30 to TRBJ1-2; D remains ambiguous. The CDR3 consists of 13 residues. Germline lookup yields CDR1 GTSNPN and CDR2 SVGIG (reference sequence). V was shortened by 5 bases and J by 7 bases, with 17 bases between the two germline ends. CDR3 bases: TGTGCCTGGGAACCCGGAGGAGAACTTGGCTACACCTTC. Translating it yields CAWEPGGELGYTF.

The V gene is TRBV12-3 or TRBV12-4, the J gene TRBJ2-1; 9 nucleotides match TRBD2. The CDR3 is 15 residues long. V trimming: 5 bases; J trimming: 6 bases; junction bases outside the gene matches: 8. In nucleotides, the CDR3 is TGTGCCAGCAGTCGGGGGGCGGGGGGGATCAATGAGCAGTTCTTC. Translating it yields CASSRGAGGINEQFF.

Ten or more counts support this clonotype. The chain is built from TRBV29-1 and TRBJ2-2; 10 nucleotides agree with TRBD2. The CDR3 loop spans 16 amino acids. With 5 bases clipped from V and 0 bases from J, the junction kept 6 bases outside the gene matches. The germline CDR1 and CDR2 sequences are SQVTM and ANQGSEA. The DNA for the CDR3 is TGCAGCGTTAAATCTAGCGGGGGATCGAACACCGGGGAGCTGTTTTTT. This codes for CSVKSSGGSNTGELFF.

There are many counts of this clonotype. CDR3 amino acids: CASSSGTSTLGNTIYF. The DNA for the CDR3 is TGTGCCAGCAGCTCTGGGACATCTACCCTTGGAAACACCATATATTTT. The J gene is TRBJ1-3, the V gene TRBV7-2, with D maybe TRBD1 (6 bases). CDR3 length equals 16 residues. Germline assignment: CDR1 SGHTA and CDR2 FQGNSA. Trimming took off 4 bases at V and 3 bases at J, with 16 bases between the two ends.

This clonotype was seen a handful of times. The CDR3 reads CASSTPPGGAHTGELFF. The CDR3 DNA is TGTGCCAGTAGTACTCCTCCGGGAGGGGCACACACCGGGGAGCTGTTTTTT. The chain links TRBV19 to TRBJ2-2, with 8 nucleotides matching TRBD2. From germline, CDR1 is LNHDA and CDR2 SQIVND (reference sequence). V lost 4 bases to trimming and J lost 3 bases; unmatched junction nucleotides: 10. This CDR3 has 17 amino acids.

On this clonotype: This may stem from a read error, because a much larger clone lies one nucleotide away. The chain recombines TRBV15 with TRBJ1-1; D not resolved. CDR3 size: 13 residues. The germline CDR1 and CDR2 sequences are LNHNV and YYDKDF (reference sequence). V was shortened by 0 bases and J by 2 bases, with 4 bases between the two germline ends. CDR3 nucleotide sequence: TGTGCCACCAGCAGAGATGCCAACACTGAAGCTTTCTTT. Encoded protein: CATSRDANTEAFF.